The present T cell receptor (beta chain) was sequenced within a study of T cell repertoires in cytomegalovirus infection. Overall study: CMV infection together with matching HLA type was indicated by public TCR beta signatures.

From germline, CDR1 is SGHVS and CDR2 FQNEAQ. Trimming removed 5 bases from V and 4 bases from J; junction bases left unmatched: 18. The CDR3 is made up of 19 amino acids. In this sample, this clonotype turned up many times. Antigen unknown. Each CDR3 protein is one row after TCRdb ran MiXCR on the reads. In the table there are about a million distinct CDR3 sequences, roughly 30% of which are singletons. Whole-study findings and limits: In two of eight donors, the top clonotype was HLA-C-restricted CMV-specific.

The receptor was derived from a human donor in good health (CMV status not recorded). Some clones in this sample may be carry-over from other donors' samples. The V gene is TRBV7-8, the J gene TRBJ2-2; 8 bases align to TRBD2. Sequencing was performed on cultured CD8+ T cells from PBMCs, taken from culture after CMV antigen stimulation. The chain's CDR3 is CASSPWGAGVPRVTGELFF. For the CDR3, the DNA is TGTGCCAGCAGCCCCTGGGGAGCGGGGGTACCTCGAGTCACCGGGGAGCTGTTTTTT.